This T cell receptor (beta chain) was sequenced during a study of blood T cell repertoires in COVID-19. For the study at large: The United States, Italy and Spain provided the acute and convalescent COVID-19 samples. T cells, B-cell-depleted T cells, or PBMCs supplied cDNA or gDNA.

The CDR3 is made up of 14 amino acids. V lost 5 bases and J lost 0; bases outside the gene matches: 1. Germline V gene lookup returns CDR1 SNHLY and CDR2 FYNNEI. Authors' data handling: Amplification of reference gene primers was used by the study to estimate nucleated cell counts. Generated by immunoSEQ multiplex PCR, the TCRdb table keeps only in-frame clones and is missing some. The DNA was the basis for D and trimming; V, J and clone size are from that table. In the table there are more than 300,000 clones, over 75% of which are singletons. The clonotype originates from a man aged 40-55 years in a cohort exposed to, infected with or recovered from COVID-19 (not recorded which). The chain joins TRBV2 to TRBJ1-3, with 7 bases lining up with TRBD1. The specimen sequenced was PBMCs or T cells enriched from blood (not recorded which). CDR3 loop: CASSWTGSGNTIYF. DNA of the CDR3: TGTGCCAGCAGTTGGACAGGCTCTGGAAACACCATATATTTT.